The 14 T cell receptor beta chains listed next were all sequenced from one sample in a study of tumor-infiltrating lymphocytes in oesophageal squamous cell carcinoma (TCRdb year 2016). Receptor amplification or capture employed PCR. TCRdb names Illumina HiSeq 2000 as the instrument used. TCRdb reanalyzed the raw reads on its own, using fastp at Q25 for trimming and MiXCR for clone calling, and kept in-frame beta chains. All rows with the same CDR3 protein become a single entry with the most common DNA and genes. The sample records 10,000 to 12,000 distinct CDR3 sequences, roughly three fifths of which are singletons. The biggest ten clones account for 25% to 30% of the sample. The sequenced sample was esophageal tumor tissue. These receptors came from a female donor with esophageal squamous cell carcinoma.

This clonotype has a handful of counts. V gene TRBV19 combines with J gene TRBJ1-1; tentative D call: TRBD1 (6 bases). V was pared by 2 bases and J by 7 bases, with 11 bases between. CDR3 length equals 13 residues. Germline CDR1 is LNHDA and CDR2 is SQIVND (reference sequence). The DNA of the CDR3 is TGTGCCAGTAGTATAACCCCGGACAGTGAAGCTTTCTTT. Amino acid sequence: CASSITPDSEAFF. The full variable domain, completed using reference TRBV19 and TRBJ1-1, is DGGITQSPKYLFRKEGQNVTLSCEQNLNHDAMYWYRQDPGQGLRLIYYSQIVNDFQKGDIAEGYSVSREKKESFPLTVTSAQKNPTAFYLCASSITPDSEAFFGQGTRLTVV.

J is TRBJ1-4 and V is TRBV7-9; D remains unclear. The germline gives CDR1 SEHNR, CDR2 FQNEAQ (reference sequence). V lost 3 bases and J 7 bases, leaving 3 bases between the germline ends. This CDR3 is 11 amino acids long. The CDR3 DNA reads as TGTGCCAGCAGCTTCACTGAAAAACTGTTTTTT. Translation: CASSFTEKLFF.

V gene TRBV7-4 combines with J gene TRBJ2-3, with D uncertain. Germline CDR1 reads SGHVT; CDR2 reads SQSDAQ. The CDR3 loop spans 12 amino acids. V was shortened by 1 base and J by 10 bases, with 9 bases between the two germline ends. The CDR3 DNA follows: TGTGCCAGCAGCTTAGGGCCCAGAGCGCAGTATTTT. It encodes CASSLGPRAQYF. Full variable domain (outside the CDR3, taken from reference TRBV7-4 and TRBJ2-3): GAGVSQSPRYKVAKRGRDVALRCDSISGHVTLYWYRQTLGQGSEVLTYSQSDAQRDKSGRPSGRFSAERPERSVSTLKIQRTEQGDSAVYLCASSLGPRAQYFGPGTRLTVL.

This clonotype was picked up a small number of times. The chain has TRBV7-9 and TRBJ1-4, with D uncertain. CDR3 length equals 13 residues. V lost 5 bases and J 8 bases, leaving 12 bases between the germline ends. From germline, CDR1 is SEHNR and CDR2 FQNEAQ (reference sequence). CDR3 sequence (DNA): TGTGCCAGCAGCGGAGACCCGGGGGAAAAACTGTTTTTT. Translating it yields CASSGDPGEKLFF. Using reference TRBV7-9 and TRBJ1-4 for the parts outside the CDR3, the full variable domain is DTGVSQNPRHKITKRGQNVTFRCDPISEHNRLYWYRQTLGQGPEFLTYFQNEAQLEKSRLLSDRFSAERPKGSFSTLEIQRTEQGDSAMYLCASSGDPGEKLFFGSGTQLSVL.

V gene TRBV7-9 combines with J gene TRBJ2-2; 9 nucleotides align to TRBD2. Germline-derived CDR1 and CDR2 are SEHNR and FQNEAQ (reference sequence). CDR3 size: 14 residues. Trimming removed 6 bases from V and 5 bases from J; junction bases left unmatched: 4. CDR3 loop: CASSGAGGTGELFF. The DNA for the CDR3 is TGTGCCAGCAGTGGAGCGGGAGGAACCGGGGAGCTGTTTTTT.

CDR3 DNA: TGTGCCAGCAGCTTAGGGGTCGGAGAGACCCAGTACTTC. This sequence encodes CASSLGVGETQYF. The chain links TRBV7-2 to TRBJ2-5; D gene uncertain. This CDR3 contains 13 residues. Between the trimmed V and J ends, which lost 1 base and 4 bases, there was a span of 7 bases. CDR1 is SGHTA, CDR2 FQGNSA, per germline.

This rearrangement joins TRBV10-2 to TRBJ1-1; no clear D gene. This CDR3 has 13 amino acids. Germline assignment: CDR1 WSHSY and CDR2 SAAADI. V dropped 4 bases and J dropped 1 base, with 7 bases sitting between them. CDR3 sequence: CASSGSANTEAFF. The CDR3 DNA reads TGCGCCAGCAGTGGGTCAGCGAACACTGAAGCTTTCTTT.

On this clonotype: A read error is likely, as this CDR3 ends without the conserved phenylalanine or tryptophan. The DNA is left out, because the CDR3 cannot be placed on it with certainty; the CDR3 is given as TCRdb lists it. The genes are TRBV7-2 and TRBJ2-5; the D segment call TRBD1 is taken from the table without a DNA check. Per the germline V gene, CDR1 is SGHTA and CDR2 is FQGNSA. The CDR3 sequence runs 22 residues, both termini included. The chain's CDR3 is CASSLRALGGANSGSYEQYFGN.

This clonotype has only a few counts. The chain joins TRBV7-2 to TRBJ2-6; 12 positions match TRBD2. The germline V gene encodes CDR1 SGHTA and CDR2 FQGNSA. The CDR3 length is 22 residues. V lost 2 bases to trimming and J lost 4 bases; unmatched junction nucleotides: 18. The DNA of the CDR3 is TGTGCCAGCAGCTTACGAATCATCGGCGCTAGCGGGAGGGCCTTCGGGGCCAACGTCCTGACTTTC. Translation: CASSLRIIGASGRAFGANVLTF.

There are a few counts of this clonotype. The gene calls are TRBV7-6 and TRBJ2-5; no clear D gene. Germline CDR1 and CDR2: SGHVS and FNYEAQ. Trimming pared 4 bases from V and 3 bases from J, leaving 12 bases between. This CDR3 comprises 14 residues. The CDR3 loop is CASSSLGVEETQYF. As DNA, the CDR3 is TGTGCCAGCAGCTCTCTGGGCGTGGAAGAGACCCAGTACTTC.

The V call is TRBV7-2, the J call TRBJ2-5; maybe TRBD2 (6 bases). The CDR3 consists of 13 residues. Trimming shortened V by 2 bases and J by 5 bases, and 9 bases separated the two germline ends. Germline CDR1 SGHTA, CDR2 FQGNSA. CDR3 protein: CASSLSGGETQYF. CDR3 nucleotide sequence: TGTGCCAGCAGCTTATCTGGGGGGGAGACCCAGTACTTC.

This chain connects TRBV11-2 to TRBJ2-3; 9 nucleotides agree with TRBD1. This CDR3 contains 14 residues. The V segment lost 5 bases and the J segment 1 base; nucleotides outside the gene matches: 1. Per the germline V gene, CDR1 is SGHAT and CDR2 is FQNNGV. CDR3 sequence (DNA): TGTGCCAGCAGCCGACAGGGGGGCACAGATACGCAGTATTTT. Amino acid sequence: CASSRQGGTDTQYF.

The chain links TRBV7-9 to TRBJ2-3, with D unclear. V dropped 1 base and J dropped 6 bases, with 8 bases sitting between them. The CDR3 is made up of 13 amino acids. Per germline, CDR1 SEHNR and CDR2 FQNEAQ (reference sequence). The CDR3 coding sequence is TGTGCCAGCAGCTTAGAGTCCCCCGATACGCAGTATTTT. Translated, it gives CASSLESPDTQYF.

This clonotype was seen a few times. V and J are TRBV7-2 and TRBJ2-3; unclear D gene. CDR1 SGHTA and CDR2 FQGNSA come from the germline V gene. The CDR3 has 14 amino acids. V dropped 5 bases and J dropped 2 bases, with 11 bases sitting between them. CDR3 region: CASSPARTTDTQYF. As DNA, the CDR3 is TGTGCCAGCAGCCCGGCTAGAACCACAGATACGCAGTATTTT.